This T cell receptor beta chain was captured by sequencing in a study of T cell responses to AZD1222 COVID-19 vaccine (dated by TCRdb to 2020 to 2023). Context from the whole study: AZD1222 recipients given second doses at about 4 weeks or at about 12 weeks were pooled, since spike-specific TCR depth and breadth were not found to differ between the two schedules. A total of 240 or so trial participants underwent TCR sequencing, of whom more than 200 had received two doses of AZD1222 and some 26 had received two doses of the MenACWY control vaccine. Trial participants were enrolled by age into subgroups of 18-55, 56-69 and 70-plus years, and 148, 28 and 57 TCR-sequenced participants, respectively, were included in these subgroups.

Read against the paper, the sample's time point label means: baseline before first vaccination. Samples from vaccinated people were obtained from the UK trials COV001 and COV002, which included a single-blind randomized controlled phase 2/3 trial of AZD1222 (ChAdOx1 nCoV-19) in healthy adults. Trial participant PBMC samples were collected at day 0 and day 28 after the second dose for TCRbeta chain sequencing. The CDR3 regions of human TCRbeta chains were subjected to immunosequencing. Per the original workflow: Repertoire TCRs were checked for matches against a reference library of SARS-CoV-2-specific TCRs that had been generated using the MIRA antigen-specificity platform. Breadth was defined as the fraction of unique TCRs that were SARS-CoV-2-associated, and depth was defined as the fraction of total T cells that were SARS-CoV-2-associated. Using the MIRA data, each spike-specific TCR was mapped to the spike region that the TCR reacts to and placed in a CD4 or CD8 class. Log10-transformed breadth and depth values were compared by one-way ANOVA with Sidak's multiple comparisons tests. The immuneACCESS repertoire file appears here via TCRdb, limited to in-frame rearrangements. These files lack a portion of the clones; in checked studies, under half of the deficit traces to unresolved V genes, and the cause of the others is not known. V and J calls and clone size follow that table, whereas D and trimming were derived from the DNA. Here the sample has 90,000 to 95,000 clones; roughly 90% occur a single time. Together, the top ten hold 15% to 20% of the sample.

V lost 3 bases and J lost 6 bases, and the count of bases not matched to a germline gene is 5. The germline V gene gives CDR1 as ENHRY and CDR2 as SYGVKD. There are 15 amino acids in the CDR3, from cysteine to phenylalanine inclusive. The only DNA kept is the CDR3, 45 bases in frame from the first base. Paper-wide results and their limitations: Only five to seven AZD1222 recipients were SARS-CoV-2 seropositive at baseline, limiting conclusions about previously exposed vaccinees. The vaccine-associated CD4 TCRs covered the entire spike protein, and the dominant responses fell in regions 160-218 and 743-854. Reportedly, almost half of the unique spike-specific TCRs recognized epitopes lying outside the regions that are mutated in the B.1.351 and B.1.1.7 variants. Most participants were white British and females outnumbered males, and the authors suggested that clonal diversity may have been underestimated. After two AZD1222 doses, both the breadth and the depth of spike-specific TCRs were significantly higher than at day 0 and than in MenACWY recipients. In the small 56-69-year group, the increase in depth fell short of significance, most likely because of low power. Because no day 14 peak-response samples were available, the repertoires could be characterized only after the peak T cell response.

Note on this clone: The antigen this receptor binds is unknown. Base qualities are not at hand, and no much larger clone is one base apart.

The receptor chain draws on TRBV10-3 and TRBJ2-2, with TRBD1 matching 9 junction bases. The sample consisted of peripheral blood, taken on day 0 of AZD1222 vaccination. This TCR was recovered from an adult in good health. The sequenced DNA: TGTGCCATCAGTGAACAGACAGGGGGAGCCGGGGAGCTGTTTTTT. It specifies CAISEQTGGAGELFF.